This T cell receptor (beta chain) was profiled in a study of Ad26.COV2.S vaccination and SARS-CoV-2 variants. On the study more broadly: Participant was drawn from the COV1001 Ad26.COV2.S trial arm. By the intramuscular route, Ad26.COV2.S was given once, or twice 56 days apart. Findings and caveats of the study: In TCR breadth and depth analyses, total T cell responses may have been underestimated. Similar non-spike TCR breadth was observed in recipients of vaccine and of placebo.

The V gene end was trimmed by 5 bases and the J gene end by 10 bases; junction bases not matched to a gene: 9. Germline assignment: CDR1 SGHNT and CDR2 YYREEE (reference sequence). The CDR3 totals 13 residues. As for treatment: some 20 received Ad26.COV2.S at low or high dose, single or two shots; five or six received placebo; per-sample allocation not given. Repertoires come from day 63 after the first vaccine or placebo injection. Profiled with immunoSEQ multiplex PCR; TCRdb holds only in-frame clones, not every one. Of about 410,000 clones in the sample, about 88% were seen once. Regarding this clone: Antigen: not known.

This TCR came from a person aged 18 to 59 who received the Ad26.COV2.S COVID-19 vaccine or a placebo. V is TRBV5-4 and J is TRBJ2-1; 7 nucleotides match TRBD1. The starting material was peripheral blood, obtained in a trial of Ad26.COV2.S vaccine versus placebo. CDR3 in amino acids: CASSLEGAGEQFF. The CDR3, as DNA: TGTGCCAGCAGTTTAGAGGGGGCTGGCGAGCAGTTCTTC.